This TCR beta chain was captured by sequencing in a study of shared clonotypes between healthy human individuals. Overall study findings and caveats: Relative to clonotypes present in all four donors, those not shared had lower generation probabilities. The represented genetic and exposure-history diversity was limited by the small number of donors.

It was at deep level that the assay was run. The protocol was immunoSEQ multiplex PCR, while the TCRdb copy is restricted to in-frame clones and leaves out a portion. There are millions of clones in the sample; approximately 93% occur only once, and 0.35% to 0.45% lies in the top ten. From germline, CDR1 is KGHSH and CDR2 LQKENI. The CDR3 sequence is 15 residues long. V dropped 4 bases and J dropped 4 bases, with 16 bases sitting between them. Turning to this clone: Its cognate antigen is unknown.

This receptor was taken from a young man in good health. Some clones in this sample may be carry-over from other donors' samples. The chain uses TRBV18 and TRBJ1-1; maybe TRBD1 (5 bases). What was sequenced was naive CD4+ T cells from PBMCs. Subset of the sample: CD45RA+ positively selected. CDR3 loop: CASSRSGGSTTEAFF. CDR3 nucleotide sequence: TGTGCCAGCTCACGCTCTGGGGGAAGTACCACTGAAGCTTTCTTT.